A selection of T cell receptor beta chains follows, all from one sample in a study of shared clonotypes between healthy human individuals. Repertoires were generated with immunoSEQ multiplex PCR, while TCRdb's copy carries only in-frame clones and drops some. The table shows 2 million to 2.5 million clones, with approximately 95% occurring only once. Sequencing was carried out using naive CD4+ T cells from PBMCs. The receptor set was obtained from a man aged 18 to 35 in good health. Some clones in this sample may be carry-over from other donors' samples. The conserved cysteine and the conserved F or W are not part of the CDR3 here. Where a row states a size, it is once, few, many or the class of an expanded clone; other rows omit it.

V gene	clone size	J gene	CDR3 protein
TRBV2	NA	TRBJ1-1	AAATSGPEAF
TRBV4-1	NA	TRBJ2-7	ASSREGQGSSYEQY
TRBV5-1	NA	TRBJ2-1	ASSSIGTGIEWQF
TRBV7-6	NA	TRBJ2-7	ASSSRPSGTGHILH
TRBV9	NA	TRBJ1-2	ASSVIQGAGYT
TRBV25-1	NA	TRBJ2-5	ASGRDRVQETQY
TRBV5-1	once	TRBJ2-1	ASSHKGTGTDNEQF
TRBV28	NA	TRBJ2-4	ASSSAAREGFLAKNIQY
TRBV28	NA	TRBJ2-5	ATRTDQETQY
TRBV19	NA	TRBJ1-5	APKKGGQGNQPQH
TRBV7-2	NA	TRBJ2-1	ASSTPGGFGQF
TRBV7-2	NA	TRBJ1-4	ASSPRVGQGNEKLF
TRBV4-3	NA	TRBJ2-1	ASSQDLHQGRYNEQF
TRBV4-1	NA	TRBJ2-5	ASSPLGLQETQY
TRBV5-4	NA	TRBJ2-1	ASSSSLNEQF
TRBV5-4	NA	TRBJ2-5	ASSPGGTSGSVQAQY
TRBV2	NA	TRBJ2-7	ASSKAPLPYEQY
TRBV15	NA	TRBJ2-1	ATSQTSGTINEQF
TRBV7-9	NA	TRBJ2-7	ASSLIWPVEQY
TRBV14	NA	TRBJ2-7	ASSQAYEQY
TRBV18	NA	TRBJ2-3	ASSPGQGTDTQY
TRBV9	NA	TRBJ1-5	ASSVAGGRDQPQH
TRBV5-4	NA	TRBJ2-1	ASSSSGIAGVYNEQF
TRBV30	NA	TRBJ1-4	AWRLGLSTNEKLF
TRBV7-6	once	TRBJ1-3	ASSYFQGYSGNTIY
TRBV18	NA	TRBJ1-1	ASSPPAPAAEAF
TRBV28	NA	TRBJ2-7	ASSSGDFPYEQY
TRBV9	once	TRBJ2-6	ASRDRGGGANVLT
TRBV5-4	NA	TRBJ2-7	ASASSGHIVYEQY
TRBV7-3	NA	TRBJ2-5	ASSLGLQGNQETQY
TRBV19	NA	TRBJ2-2	ASSNVKTTGELF
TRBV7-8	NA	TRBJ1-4	ASSSNLAEKLF
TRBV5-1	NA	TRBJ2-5	ASSFAEETQY
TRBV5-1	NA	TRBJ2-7	ASSLEPGTYEQY
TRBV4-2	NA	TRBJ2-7	ASSQGSGGSYEQY
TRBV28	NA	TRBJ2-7	ASTGLAGGAYEQY
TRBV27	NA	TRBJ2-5	ASSLSRGGETQY
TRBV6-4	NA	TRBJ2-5	ASSDLYGETQY
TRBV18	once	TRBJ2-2	ASSPGATIGPGELF
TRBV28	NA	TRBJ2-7	ASSTGGTWYEQY